This T cell receptor (beta chain) was sequenced for a study of blood T cells in healthy people across ages (dated by TCRdb to 2014 to 2015). For context, the study as a whole: In model experiments, roughly one uniquely barcoded TCR beta cDNA molecule per two T cells was captured by template switching. To avoid experimental bias, donors of different ages were distributed randomly across sequencing lanes. The donors were split into four age groups: young (average 16 years), middle-aged (39), aged (roughly 65) and long-lived (about 74). Age-related changes in TCR beta repertoire diversity were measured in the study by deep sequencing normalized with unique cDNA molecular identifiers. For two donors (one aged 18 to 30 and one aged 80 or older), the study analyzed two additional independent replicas of 1 million unique cDNA reads from the same blood draw. What the study reported, not specific to this receptor: Observed TCR beta diversity per million T cells fell roughly linearly with age, and a significant reduction was already apparent by age around 40. There was a strong correlation between observed TCR beta diversity and the percentage of naive T cells measured by flow cytometry. Conclusive comparison of naive and antigen-experienced compartments was prevented by the profiling of bulk unsorted PBMCs. Total diversity estimates from one million sequenced T cells were considered lower bounds and underestimates. Because the CMV infection status of the donors was unknown, age-related changes in expanded clonotypes may potentially have been confounded. Compared with the aged group, the long-lived group had more naive CD4+ T cells, fewer expanded clones and increased TCR diversity, suggesting age selection.

The library was made by 5' RACE. For sequencing, an Illumina HiSeq 2500 was employed. A second PCR of roughly 7 to 12 cycles was run with a J-beta primer mix and a sample-barcoded 5' primer. A template-switch 5' adaptor carrying 12 random nucleotides introduced a unique molecular identifier onto each TCR beta cDNA molecule. Each sample yielded at least 3 million CDR3-containing paired-end reads. All of the RNA was converted into first-strand cDNA using the Mint cDNA synthesis kit, with a TRBC-specific oligonucleotide serving as the primer. Following uracil-DNA glycosylase treatment, a first 18-cycle PCR with universal primers M1SS and BC2_uni_R was performed on all cDNA. In the authors' own workflow: For normalization, 1 million high-quality reads were randomly selected from each sample, with every read carrying a distinct molecular identifier. Instead of being binned into consensus sequences, reads that shared molecular identifiers were thrown out. MiTCR, run with a Q25 quality threshold and the strictest error-elimination algorithm, handled CDR3 identification, clonotype clustering and error correction. A nonparametric unseen species model using Euler transformation provided a lower-bound estimate of total TCR beta diversity. Using fastp trimming at Q25 and MiXCR clonotype assembly, TCRdb reanalyzed the public sequencing data and kept in-frame beta chains. One record per CDR3 amino acid sequence lists the most common genes and DNA. What appears here as the V and J calls and clone size reflects TCRdb's work, not the paper's. This sample gives about 1.6 million distinct CDR3 sequences in total; approximately 32% of them show up just once. About 11% of the sample belongs to the ten largest clones.

The CDR3 measures 12 amino acids from cysteine to phenylalanine. The CDR3 DNA has 36 bases and is translated from base 1. Per the germline V gene (reference sequence), DFQATT is the CDR1 and SNEGSKA is the CDR2. V and J lose 1 base and 8 bases, and a span of 9 bases separates them. Notes on this clonotype: Its antigen remains undetermined. One base away there is no much larger clone; base qualities are not given.

The donors were some 39 Caucasian individuals from Russia, aged roughly 6 to 100 years, who were systemically healthy. Roughly 10 milliliters of peripheral blood were collected from each donor into EDTA-treated Vacutainer tubes. Ficoll-Paque density-gradient centrifugation was used to isolate PBMCs, with at least 6.5 million per sample. Trizol reagent was used to extract total RNA from the PBMCs, yielding at least 5.5 micrograms per sample. For every donor, flow cytometry on a PBMC aliquot measured the percentage of naive CD45RAhigh/CD27high T cells. The chain couples TRBV20-1 to TRBJ2-1, with the D gene too uncertain to name. Sequencing used blood. This TCR derives from a woman in her twenties or thirties in good health. The DNA sequence is TGCAGTGCTAGAGGTGGGCCCGATGAGCAGTTCTTC. Translated, this gives CSARGGPDEQFF.